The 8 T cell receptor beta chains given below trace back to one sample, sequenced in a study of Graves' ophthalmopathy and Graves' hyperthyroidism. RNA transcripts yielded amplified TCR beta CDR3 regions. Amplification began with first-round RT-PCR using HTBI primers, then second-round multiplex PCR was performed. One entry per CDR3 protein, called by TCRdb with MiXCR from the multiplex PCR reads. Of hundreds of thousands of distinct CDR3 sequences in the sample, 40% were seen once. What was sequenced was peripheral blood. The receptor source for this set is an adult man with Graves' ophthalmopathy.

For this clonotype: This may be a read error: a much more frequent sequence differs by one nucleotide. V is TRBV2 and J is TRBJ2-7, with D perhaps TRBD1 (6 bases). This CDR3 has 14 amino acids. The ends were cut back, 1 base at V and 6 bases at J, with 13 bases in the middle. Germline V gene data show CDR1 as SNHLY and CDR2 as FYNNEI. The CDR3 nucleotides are TGTGCCAGCAGTGAAGACAGGGCCAGCTGCGAGCAGTACTTC. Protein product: CASSEDRASCEQYF.

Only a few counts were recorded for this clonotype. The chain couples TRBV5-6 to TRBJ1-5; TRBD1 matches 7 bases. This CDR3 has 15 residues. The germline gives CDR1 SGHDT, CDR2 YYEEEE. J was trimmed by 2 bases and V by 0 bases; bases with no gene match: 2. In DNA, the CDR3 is TGTGCCAGCAGCTTGGGGGACAGAGGCAATCAGCCCCAGCATTTT. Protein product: CASSLGDRGNQPQHF.

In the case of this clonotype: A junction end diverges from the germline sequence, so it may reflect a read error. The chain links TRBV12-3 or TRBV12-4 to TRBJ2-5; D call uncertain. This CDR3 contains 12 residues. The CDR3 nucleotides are TGTGCCATCAGTGGAGAACAAGAGACTCAGTACTTC. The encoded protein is CAISGEQETQYF.

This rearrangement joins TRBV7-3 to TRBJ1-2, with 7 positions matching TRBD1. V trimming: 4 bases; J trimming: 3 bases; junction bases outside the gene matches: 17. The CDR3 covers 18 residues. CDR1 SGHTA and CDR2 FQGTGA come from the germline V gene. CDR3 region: CASSSSRTGRKTDYGYTF. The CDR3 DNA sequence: TGTGCCAGCAGCTCGAGTAGGACAGGAAGGAAGACTGACTATGGCTACACCTTC.

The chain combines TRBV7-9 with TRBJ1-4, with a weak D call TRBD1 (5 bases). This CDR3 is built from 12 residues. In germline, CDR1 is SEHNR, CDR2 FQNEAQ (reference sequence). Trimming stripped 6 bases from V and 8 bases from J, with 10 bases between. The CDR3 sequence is CASRGLREKLFF. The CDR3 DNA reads TGTGCCAGCAGGGGGCTCCGGGAAAAACTGTTTTTT.

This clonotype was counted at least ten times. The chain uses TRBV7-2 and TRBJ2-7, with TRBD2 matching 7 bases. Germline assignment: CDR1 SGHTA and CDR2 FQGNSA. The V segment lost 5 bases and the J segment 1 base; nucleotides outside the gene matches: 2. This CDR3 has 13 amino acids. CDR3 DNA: TGTGCCAGCAGCGGGACTACATCCTACGAGCAGTACTTC. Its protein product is CASSGTTSYEQYF.

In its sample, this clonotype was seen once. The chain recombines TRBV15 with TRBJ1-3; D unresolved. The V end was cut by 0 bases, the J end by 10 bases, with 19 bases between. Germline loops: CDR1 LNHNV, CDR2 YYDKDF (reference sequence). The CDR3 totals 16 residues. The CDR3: CATSREDGPRRGTIYF. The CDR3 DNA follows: TGTGCCACCAGCAGAGAGGATGGACCGCGGAGAGGGACCATATATTTT.

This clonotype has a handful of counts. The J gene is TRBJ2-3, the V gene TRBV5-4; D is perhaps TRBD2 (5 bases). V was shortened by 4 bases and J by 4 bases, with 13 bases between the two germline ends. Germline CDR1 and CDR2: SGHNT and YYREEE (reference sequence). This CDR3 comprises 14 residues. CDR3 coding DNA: TGTGCCAGCAGCCCCTGGACTCCCCCAGATACGCAGTATTTT. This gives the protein CASSPWTPPDTQYF.